This T cell receptor beta chain stems from a study of blood T cell repertoires in COVID-19. Looked up from germline, CDR1 is MDHEN and CDR2 is SYDVKM. The CDR3 extends over 14 amino acids. Trimming left V 7 bases short and J 2 bases short, with 15 bases between. TCRdb's table, derived via immunoSEQ multiplex PCR, lists solely in-frame clones and lacks some. The profile covers about 140,000 clones, with around 80% appearing a single time and 3.5% to 5.5% taken by the ten largest. This clone came up once. Sequencing was done on a sample of peripheral blood. This clonotype originated in a woman aged 80 or older with active or convalescent COVID-19. The V gene is TRBV28, the J gene TRBJ2-7, with D possibly being TRBD1 (5 bases). CDR3 sequence reads: CASKTPGQAYEQYF. The CDR3 DNA sequence: TGTGCCAGCAAAACCCCAGGGCAGGCCTACGAGCAGTACTTC.